Included here is one T cell receptor beta chain sequence, with context. TCRdb's table, derived via immunoSEQ multiplex PCR, lists solely in-frame clones and lacks some. The table has 60,000 to 90,000 clones, almost 98% seen once. These data belong to a study of technical replicates of blood from a handful of donors. The CDR3 loop spans 13 amino acids. V was pared by 0 bases and J by 5 bases, with 8 bases between. Per germline, CDR1 GTSNPN and CDR2 SVGIG (reference sequence). The rearrangement uses TRBV30 and TRBJ1-5, with a possible D match to TRBD1 (6 bases). The source of this sequence is a human donor in good health. The sequenced material came from T cells isolated from PBMCs. This CDR3 reads CAWSVGGDQPQHF. CDR3 bases: TGTGCCTGGAGTGTAGGGGGAGATCAGCCCCAGCATTTT.